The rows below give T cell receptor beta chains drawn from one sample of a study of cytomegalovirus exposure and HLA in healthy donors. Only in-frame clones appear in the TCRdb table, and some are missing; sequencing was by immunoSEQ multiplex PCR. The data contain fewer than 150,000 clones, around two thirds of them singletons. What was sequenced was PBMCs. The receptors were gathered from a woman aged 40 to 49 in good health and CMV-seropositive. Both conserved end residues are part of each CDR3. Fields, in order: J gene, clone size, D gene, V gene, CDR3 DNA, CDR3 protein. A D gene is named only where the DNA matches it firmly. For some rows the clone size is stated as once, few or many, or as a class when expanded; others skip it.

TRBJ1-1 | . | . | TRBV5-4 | TGTGCCAGCAGCTTGGAAGTGGGGGCGCTTACGAACACTGAAGCTTTCTTT | CASSLEVGALTNTEAFF
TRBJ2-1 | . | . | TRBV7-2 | TGTGCCAGCAGCCCTTTGTACAATGAGCAGTTCTTC | CASSPLYNEQFF
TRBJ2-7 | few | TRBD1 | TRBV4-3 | TGCGCCAGCAGCCGGGATGTTGGTCAGGGGGCCGGCGAGCAGTACTTC | CASSRDVGQGAGEQYF
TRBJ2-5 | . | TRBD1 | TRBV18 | TGTGCCAGCTCAGAAGACAGGGGGGTAGAGACCCAGTACTTC | CASSEDRGVETQYF
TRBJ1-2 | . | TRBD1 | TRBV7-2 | TGTGCCAGCAGCTTAGCGGATGCGGGACAGGGGGCGGGCTACACCTTC | CASSLADAGQGAGYTF
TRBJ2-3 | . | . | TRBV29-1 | TGCAGCGTTGCTAGCGTAAGCACAGATACGCAGTATTTT | CSVASVSTDTQYF
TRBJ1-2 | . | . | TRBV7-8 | TGTGCCAGCAGCTCACGCCCTAATGCTGGCTACACCTTC | CASSSRPNAGYTF
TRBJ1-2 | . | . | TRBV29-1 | TGCAGCGTTGAAGAAGCGGGAGGATTAGATGGCTACACCTTC | CSVEEAGGLDGYTF
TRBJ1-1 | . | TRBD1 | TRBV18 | TGTGCCAGCTCACCAATAGCGGACAGGAGACACACTGAAGCTTTCTTT | CASSPIADRRHTEAFF
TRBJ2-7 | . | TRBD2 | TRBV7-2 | TGTGCCAGCAGCTTAGATAGCGGGACCCGCTCCTACGAGCAGTACTTC | CASSLDSGTRSYEQYF
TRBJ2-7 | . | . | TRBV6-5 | TGTGCCAGCAGTGAATCGGACAGAAGATACGAGCAGTACTTC | CASSESDRRYEQYF
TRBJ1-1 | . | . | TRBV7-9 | TGTGCCAGCAGCTTGGACAGTTGGGTGTACACTGAAGCTTTCTTT | CASSLDSWVYTEAFF
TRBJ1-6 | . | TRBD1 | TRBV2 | TGTGCCAGCAGCGGGACAGGGAATTGGGAATCACCCCTCCACTTT | CASSGTGNWESPLHF
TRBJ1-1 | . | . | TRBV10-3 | TGTGCCATCAGGGACTACAACACTGAAGCTTTCTTT | CAIRDYNTEAFF
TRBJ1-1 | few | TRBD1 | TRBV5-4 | TGTGCCAGCAGCCCAAGAACAGGGGGCCGTACTGAAGCTTTCTTT | CASSPRTGGRTEAFF
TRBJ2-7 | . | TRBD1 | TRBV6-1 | TGTGCCAGTATGAGGGGACAGGGCTCCTACGAGCAGTACTTC | CASMRGQGSYEQYF
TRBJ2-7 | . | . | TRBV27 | TGTGCCAGTAACAGGGCTCAAGGCTACGAGCAGTACTTC | CASNRAQGYEQYF
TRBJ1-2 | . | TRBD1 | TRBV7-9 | TGTGCCAGCAGCTTAGGGACAGGGGCCAACTATGGCTACACCTTC | CASSLGTGANYGYTF
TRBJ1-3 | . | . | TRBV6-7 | TGTGCCCCTGCGAGTCGGGATATCGAAGACACCATATATTTT | CAPASRDIEDTIYF
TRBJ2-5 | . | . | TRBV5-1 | TGCGCCAGCAGCTTGGAAGCTGAAGAGACCCAGTACTTC | CASSLEAEETQYF
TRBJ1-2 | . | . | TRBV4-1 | TGCGCCAGCAGCCAAGAACAGTTCTATGGCTACACCTTC | CASSQEQFYGYTF
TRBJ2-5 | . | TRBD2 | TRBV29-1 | TGCAGCGTCCATAGCGGGGGGGACCAAGAGACCCAGTACTTC | CSVHSGGDQETQYF
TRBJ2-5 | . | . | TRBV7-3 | TGTGCCAGCAGCTTAACACTAGCTAGCGAGACCCAGTACTTC | CASSLTLASETQYF
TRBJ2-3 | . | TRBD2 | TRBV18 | TGTGCCAGCTCACCGGGACTAGCAGGGACAGATACGCAGTATTTT | CASSPGLAGTDTQYF
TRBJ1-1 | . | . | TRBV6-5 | TGTGCCAGCAGGTTAACAGAAATGAACACTGAAGCTTTCTTT | CASRLTEMNTEAFF
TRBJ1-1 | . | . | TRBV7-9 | TGTGCCAGCAGTTTGCCGACGGAGTCTTTTACTGAAGCTTTCTTT | CASSLPTESFTEAFF
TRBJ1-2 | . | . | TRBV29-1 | TGCAGCGTTGGGACAGCCTCTAACTATGGCTACACCTTC | CSVGTASNYGYTF
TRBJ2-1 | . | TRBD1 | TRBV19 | TGTGCCAGTAGTATAACCGGGACAGGGAACAATGAGCAGTTCTTC | CASSITGTGNNEQFF
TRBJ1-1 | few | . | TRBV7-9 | TGTGCCAGCAGCGTAGGTAGGAGCGCGACTGAAGCTTTCTTT | CASSVGRSATEAFF
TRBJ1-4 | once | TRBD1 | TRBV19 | TGTGCCAGTAGTATCGGGACAGGGGAAAAACTGTTTTTT | CASSIGTGEKLFF
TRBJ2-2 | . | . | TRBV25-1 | TGTGCCAGCAGTGAATATGGGGCAGGGAACACCGGGGAGCTGTTTTTT | CASSEYGAGNTGELFF
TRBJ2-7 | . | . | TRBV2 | TGTGCCAGCAGTGTTGGCCAAAACTACGAGCAGTACTTC | CASSVGQNYEQYF
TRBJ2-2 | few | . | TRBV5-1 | TGCGCCAGCAGCTCGGTCGGGACCGGGGAGCTGTTTTTT | CASSSVGTGELFF
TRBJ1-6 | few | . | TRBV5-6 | TGTGCCAGCAGCTTCGGGACACAGAATTCACCCCTCCACTTT | CASSFGTQNSPLHF
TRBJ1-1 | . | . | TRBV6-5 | TGTGCCAGCAGTTACCGTACAAACACTGAAGCTTTCTTT | CASSYRTNTEAFF
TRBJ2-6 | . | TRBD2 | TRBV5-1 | TGCGCCAGCAGCCTGACTAGCGGGGGCCCCTCTGGGGCCAACGTCCTGACTTTC | CASSLTSGGPSGANVLTF
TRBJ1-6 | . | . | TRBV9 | TGTGCCAGCAGCCGGACTGACTCCTATAATTCACCCCTCCACTTT | CASSRTDSYNSPLHF
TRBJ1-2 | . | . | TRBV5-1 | TGCGCCAGCAGCTTGGAAAGCACTAACTATGGCTACACCTTC | CASSLESTNYGYTF
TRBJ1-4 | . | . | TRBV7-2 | TGTGCCAGCAGCTCTCCGGGACTCGAATCTGAAAAACTGTTTTTT | CASSSPGLESEKLFF
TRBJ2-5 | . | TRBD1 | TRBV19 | TGTGCCAGTAGCCAACAGGGGGAGACCCAGTACTTC | CASSQQGETQYF
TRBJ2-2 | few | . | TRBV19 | TGTGCCAGTTATCAGGGATTCACCGGGGAGCTGTTTTTT | CASYQGFTGELFF
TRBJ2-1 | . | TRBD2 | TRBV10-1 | TGCGCCAGCACACCGGGAGGGTCGGGCGAGGGAAATGAGCAGTTCTTC | CASTPGGSGEGNEQFF
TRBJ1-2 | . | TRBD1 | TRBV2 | TGTGCCAGCTTGGGGACAGGGGGCGTGGTTGGCTACACCTTC | CASLGTGGVVGYTF
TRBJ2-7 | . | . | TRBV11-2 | TGTGCCAGCAGCTTAAAACAGGTATTCTACGAGCAGTACTTC | CASSLKQVFYEQYF
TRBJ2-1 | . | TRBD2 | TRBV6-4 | TGTGCCAGCAGTGAACAGCGGGGGGGCTACAATGAGCAGTTCTTC | CASSEQRGGYNEQFF
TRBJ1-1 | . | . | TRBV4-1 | TGCGCCAGCAGCCAATTCTCAGGGTATTCGGCGAGCACTGAAGCTTTCTTT | CASSQFSGYSASTEAFF
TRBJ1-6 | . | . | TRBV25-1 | TGTGCCAGCGTTGGGCTTCAGGGTTCACCCCTCCACTTT | CASVGLQGSPLHF
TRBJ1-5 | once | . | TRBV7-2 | TGTGCCAGCAGCCGCGCGGGGGCGGGCAATCAGCCCCAGCATTTT | CASSRAGAGNQPQHF
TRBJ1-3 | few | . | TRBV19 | TGTGCCAGTAGTATTCAGGACTGGAGCTCTGGAAACACCATATATTTT | CASSIQDWSSGNTIYF
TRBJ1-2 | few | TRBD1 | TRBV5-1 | TGCGCCAGCAGCGGGACAGGGGGCGGCTACACCTTC | CASSGTGGGYTF
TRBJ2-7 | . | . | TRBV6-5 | TGTGCCAGCAAGGGGTTGGGCAGCTCCTACGAGCAGTACTTC | CASKGLGSSYEQYF
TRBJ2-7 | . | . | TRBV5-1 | TGCGCCAGCAGCTTGGGGCAGAGCCTAGACGAGCAGTACTTC | CASSLGQSLDEQYF